The 21 T cell receptor beta chains reported below all come from one sample, sequenced in a study of tumor and adjacent non-tumor tissue in lung cancer. Three rounds of nested PCR, following a modified ARM-PCR protocol, produced the TCRbeta library. TCRdb fed the multiplex PCR reads into MiXCR, producing one record per CDR3 protein. The table has some 93,000 distinct CDR3 sequences, about 66% seen once. This sample's RNA came from whole unsorted tissue. Material: lung tumor tissue. The origin of the receptors is a man in his 60s with non-small cell lung cancer.

As regards this clonotype: A much larger clone differs by one base, so this may be a read error. This rearrangement joins TRBV2 to TRBJ2-5; D remains unclear. Germline V gene lookup returns CDR1 SNHLY and CDR2 FYNNEI. The CDR3 runs to 13 residues. CDR3 loop: CASSKTRQESQYF. The CDR3 DNA follows: TGTGCCAGCAGCAAGACCAGACAAGAGAGCCAGTACTTC.

Concerning this clonotype: The conserved phenylalanine or tryptophan normally closing the CDR3 is absent here, so this likely arose from a read error. The chain recombines TRBV6-1 with TRBJ1-5; D possibly corresponds to TRBD1 (5 bases). The CDR3 is 17 amino acids. Per the germline V gene, CDR1 is MNHNS and CDR2 is SASEGT. This CDR3 reads CASSEERGRVTYQHQHY. The CDR3 DNA sequence: TGTGCCAGTAGTGAAGAGCGGGGGAGGGTGACTTATCAGCACCAGCATTAT.

V and J are TRBV28 and TRBJ2-3; D may be TRBD2 (5 bases). Germline V lookup: CDR1 MDHEN, CDR2 SYDVKM. This CDR3 is built from 14 residues. CDR3 sequence reads: CAISFYRDLDTQYF. The CDR3 DNA follows: TGTGCTATCAGTTTTTACCGGGATCTAGATACGCAGTATTTT. The variable domain in full, with the rest retrieved from reference TRBV28 and TRBJ2-3, is DVKVTQSSRYLVKRTGEKVFLECVQDMDHENMFWYRQDPGLGLRLIYFSYDVKMKEKGDIPEGYSVSREKKERFSLILESASTNQTSMYLCAISFYRDLDTQYFGPGTRLTVL.

As concerns this clonotype: The junction does not match germline at one end; this may be a read error. This sequence joins TRBV11-1 and TRBJ1-1; D not certain. Germline V lookup: CDR1 SGHAT, CDR2 FQDESV (reference sequence). CDR3 length: 13 residues. The CDR3 spells CASSLGWNSEALF. The CDR3 coding sequence is TGTGCCAGCAGCCTAGGATGGAACAGTGAAGCTTTATTT. Drawing the rest from reference TRBV11-1 and TRBJ1-1, the complete variable domain is EAEVAQSPRYKITEKSQAVAFWCDPISGHATLYWYRQILGQGPELLVQFQDESVVDDSQLPKDRFSAERLKGVDSTLKIQPAELGDSAMYLCASSLGWNSEALFGQGTRLTVV.

This clonotype was seen repeatedly, ten times or more. The V call is TRBV5-6, the J call TRBJ2-2, with a possible D match to TRBD2 (6 bases). Between the trimmed V and J ends, which lost 5 bases and 6 bases, there was a span of 14 bases. Per the germline V gene, CDR1 is SGHDT and CDR2 is YYEEEE. This CDR3 has 14 amino acids. CDR3 sequence reads: CASRGGPFPGELFF. The DNA of the CDR3 is TGTGCCAGCAGGGGGGGTCCTTTTCCCGGGGAGCTGTTTTTT. Using reference TRBV5-6 and TRBJ2-2 for the parts outside the CDR3, the full variable domain is DAGVTQSPTHLIKTRGQQVTLRCSPKSGHDTVSWYQQALGQGPQFIFQYYEEEERQRGNFPDRFSGHQFPNYSSELNVNALLLGDSALYLCASRGGPFPGELFFGEGSRLTVL.

In its sample, this clonotype was seen many times. The rearrangement joins TRBV28 to TRBJ2-7; 7 bases are a match to TRBD1. The length of the CDR3 is 15 residues. Unmatched junction bases numbered 12, after V lost 6 bases and J lost 4 bases. Looked up from germline, CDR1 is MDHEN and CDR2 is SYDVKM. As DNA, the CDR3 is TGTGCCAGCAGCTCACTGCGGACAGGCTCTTACGAGCAGTACTTC. Encoded protein: CASSSLRTGSYEQYF.

A word on this clonotype: A single base separates this from a much larger clone, so it may be a read error. V and J are TRBV5-8 and TRBJ1-1; tentatively, D is TRBD1 (5 bases). CDR3 length: 13 residues. The germline gives CDR1 SGHTS, CDR2 YDEGEE. CDR3 sequence: CTSSWGRMARAFF. The CDR3 coding sequence is TGTACCAGCAGCTGGGGACGGATGGCGAGAGCTTTCTTT. The full variable domain, in which reference TRBV5-8 and TRBJ1-1 provide the parts outside the CDR3, is EAGVTQSPTHLIKTRGQQATLRCSPISGHTSVYWYQQALGLGLQFLLWYDEGEERNRGNFPPRFSGRQFPNYSSELNVNALELEDSALYLCTSSWGRMARAFFGQGTRLTVV.

This clonotype was counted many times. J is TRBJ2-5 and V is TRBV10-3; TRBD1 might be the D (6 bases). Germline CDR1 ENHRY, CDR2 SYGVKD. This CDR3 has 19 residues. V lost 10 bases and J 2 bases, leaving 32 bases between the germline ends. The CDR3 loop is CATAGTDTLLGQPQETQYF. The DNA for the CDR3 is TGTGCCACCGCTGGCACTGATACATTGTTAGGACAGCCTCAAGAGACCCAGTACTTC.

The J gene is TRBJ2-1, the V gene TRBV12-3 or TRBV12-4, with 9 bases that match TRBD1. The length of the CDR3 is 14 residues. V lost 7 bases, J lost 7 bases, and 8 bases stayed unmatched. CDR3 nucleotides: TGTGCCAGCATACGGGACAGGGAGGGTAATGAGCAGTTCTTC. Residues: CASIRDREGNEQFF.

A word on this clonotype: Relative to the germline gene, one junction end is altered; a read error may explain this. V gene TRBV29-1 combines with J gene TRBJ2-5, with D possibly matching TRBD1 (6 bases). CDR3 length equals 13 residues. Per germline, CDR1 SQVTM and CDR2 ANQGSEA. The chain's CDR3 is CSVGRGYQETKYF. The CDR3 DNA reads as TGCAGCGTCGGTAGGGGGTACCAAGAGACCAAGTACTTC.

The V and J genes are TRBV7-9 and TRBJ2-1; 14 nucleotides line up with TRBD2. The J segment lost 7 bases and the V segment lost 5 bases, leaving 22 bases of the junction unmatched. The CDR3 has 21 residues. Germline lookup yields CDR1 SEHNR and CDR2 FQNEAQ (reference sequence). The CDR3 DNA sequence: TGTGCCAGCAGCACCCCTTACAGGGGGCGACTAGCGGGAGGGCCAGCAAATGAGCAGTTCTTC. Its translation is CASSTPYRGRLAGGPANEQFF.

Concerning this clonotype: This clone may be a read error of a much larger clone one base away. This chain's CDR3 is CASSMGQGGEKLFF. The CDR3 DNA sequence: TGCGCCAGCAGCATGGGACAGGGAGGTGAAAAACTGTTTTTT. This chain uses TRBV5-1 with TRBJ1-4; 9 nucleotides align to TRBD1. This CDR3 has 14 amino acids. From germline, CDR1 is SGHRS and CDR2 YFSETQ. V shed 4 bases, J shed 7 bases, and the junction held 5 bases outside the gene matches.

This clonotype has more than one count but fewer than ten. This chain links TRBV28 with TRBJ2-7, with a tentative D call TRBD2 (5 bases). This CDR3 has 14 amino acids. V lost 6 bases and J lost 4, with 16 bases in between. In germline, CDR1 is MDHEN, CDR2 SYDVKM. Here the CDR3 reads CASRKEPVAYEQYF. The CDR3 nucleotides read TGTGCCAGCAGAAAAGAACCCGTAGCGTACGAGCAGTACTTC.

A note on this clonotype: One end of the junction is discordant with germline, which a read error may explain. The chain carries TRBV28 and TRBJ1-2, with 8 positions matching TRBD1. The CDR3 covers 14 residues. Germline CDR1 MDHEN, CDR2 SYDVKM. The CDR3 here is CASSTSGGSYDYTF. CDR3 in DNA: TGTGCCAGCAGTACCTCAGGGGGCAGCTATGACTACACCTTC.

For the CDR3, the DNA is TGTGCCTGGGGGTGGGGGGGCTTTCGGTCGTACAATGGGCGGTTCTTC. Translation: CAWGWGGFRSYNGRFF. The chain is built from TRBV30 and TRBJ2-1; possibly TRBD2 for D (7 bases). This CDR3 contains 16 residues. Germline CDR1 GTSNPN, CDR2 SVGIG (reference sequence). V dropped 5 bases and J dropped 15 bases, with 32 bases sitting between them.

In regard to this clonotype: One end of the junction does not line up with germline, which may come from a read error. V usage is TRBV20-1 and J usage is TRBJ1-1; TRBD1 might be the D (5 bases). Germline CDR1 and CDR2: DFQATT and SNEGSKA (reference sequence). This CDR3 spans 13 amino acids. CDR3 DNA sequence: TGCAGTGCTAGCGGGGGGTTGGACACTGATGCTTTCTTT. Amino acid sequence: CSASGGLDTDAFF.

A word on this clonotype: An end of the junction differs from the germline gene, which may be a read error. The V gene is TRBV4-3, the J gene TRBJ2-6, with 9 bases matching TRBD1. CDR1 and CDR2 (germline): LGHNA, YSLEER. This CDR3 contains 18 residues. CDR3 DNA: TGCGCCAGCAGCCAAGAGGCGGACAGGGGCTCTCGGGCTAACGTCCTGACTTTC. Translation gives CASSQEADRGSRANVLTF.

This clonotype was counted a few times. At one of its ends the junction is not consistent with the germline gene, which may arise from a read error. V usage is TRBV4-2 and J usage is TRBJ2-7; TRBD1 agrees at 9 bases. Germline V gene sequence: CDR1 LGHNA, CDR2 YNFKEQ. CDR3 size: 16 residues. The CDR3 here is CVSSQGGQGGSYEQYF. The CDR3 nucleotides are TGTGTCAGCAGCCAAGGGGGACAGGGTGGTTCCTACGAGCAGTACTTC.

Of note for this clonotype: At one end, the junction sequence differs from germline, possibly due to a read error. The V and J genes are TRBV30 and TRBJ2-2, with 8 bases that match TRBD1. CDR3 length: 13 amino acids. The germline V gene has CDR1 GTSNPN and CDR2 SVGIG (reference sequence). The CDR3 reads CDWSPTGAGELFF. CDR3 coding DNA: TGTGACTGGAGCCCGACAGGGGCCGGGGAGCTGTTTTTT.

The rearrangement joins TRBV7-2 to TRBJ2-5, with a tentative D call TRBD2 (6 bases). Germline values: CDR1 SGHTA, CDR2 FQGNSA. This CDR3 has 14 residues. The V and J ends lost 5 bases and 2 bases respectively, with 12 bases between them. DNA for the CDR3: TGTGCCAGCAGCGGAGGAGGGCTTCAAGAGACCCAGTACTTC. Its protein product is CASSGGGLQETQYF.

This clonotype was recorded many times. The chain joins TRBV6-2 or TRBV6-3 to TRBJ1-1; D remains unclear. The V end lost 0 bases, the J end lost 5 bases, and 7 bases lay between the germline ends. The CDR3 extends over 13 amino acids. The germline V gene encodes CDR1 MNHEY and CDR2 SVGEGT. The CDR3 coding sequence is TGTGCCAGCAGTTACTCAAGGTGGACTGAAGCTTTCTTT. Amino acid sequence: CASSYSRWTEAFF.